Listed below are T cell receptor beta chains from one sample, sequenced in a study of T cells in Graves' hyperthyroidism and ophthalmopathy. TCRdb re-analysed the multiplex PCR reads in MiXCR, keeping a single row per CDR3 protein. The sample lists around 580,000 distinct CDR3 sequences, 40% to 55% occurring once. What was sequenced was peripheral blood or thyroid tissue (not recorded which). These receptor sequences come from a woman younger than 30 with Graves' hyperthyroidism. The CDR3 runs from the conserved cysteine through the conserved F or W. Fields, in order: CDR3 protein, CDR3 DNA, V gene, D gene, J gene, clone size. D genes are given only for firm matches. Size values are once, few and many counts, or a class for expanded clones, and some rows have none.

CDR3 protein: CASSPRDTNYGYTF
CDR3 DNA: TGTGCCAGCAGTCCCCGGGACACCAACTATGGCTACACCTTC
V gene: TRBV7-2
D gene: -
J gene: TRBJ1-2
clone size: many

CDR3 protein: CASSPGEVGGTEAFF
CDR3 DNA: TGTGCCAGCAGCCCTGGGGAAGTTGGGGGCACTGAAGCTTTCTTT
V gene: TRBV4-2
D gene: -
J gene: TRBJ1-1
clone size: many

CDR3 protein: CSLTDKTYEQYF
CDR3 DNA: TGCAGCCTCACGGACAAAACCTACGAGCAGTACTTC
V gene: TRBV29-1
D gene: -
J gene: TRBJ2-7
clone size: -

CDR3 protein: CATSDSFGPYGYTF
CDR3 DNA: TGTGCCACCAGTGATTCATTCGGTCCCTATGGCTACACCTTC
V gene: TRBV24-1
D gene: -
J gene: TRBJ1-2
clone size: many

CDR3 protein: CATSRAGRQETQYF
CDR3 DNA: TGTGCCACCAGCCGAGCGGGACGACAAGAGACCCAGTACTTC
V gene: TRBV15
D gene: TRBD2
J gene: TRBJ2-5
clone size: -

CDR3 protein: CSATGTSGIGETQYF
CDR3 DNA: TGCAGTGCTACTGGGACTAGCGGGATAGGAGAGACCCAGTACTTC
V gene: TRBV20-1
D gene: TRBD2
J gene: TRBJ2-5
clone size: once

CDR3 protein: CASSLGYSGGNTIYF
CDR3 DNA: TGCGCCAGCAGCCTGGGATACTCTGGTGGAAACACCATATATTTT
V gene: TRBV13
D gene: -
J gene: TRBJ1-3
clone size: -

CDR3 protein: CASSLFTGVNEQYF
CDR3 DNA: TGTGCCAGCAGTTTATTTACGGGGGTCAACGAGCAGTACTTC
V gene: TRBV12-3/TRBV12-4
D gene: -
J gene: TRBJ2-7
clone size: few

CDR3 protein: CSLAGRGSNTEAFF
CDR3 DNA: TGCAGCTTGGCCGGCAGGGGGTCGAACACTGAAGCTTTCTTT
V gene: TRBV29-1
D gene: TRBD1
J gene: TRBJ1-1
clone size: -

CDR3 protein: CSASLLDRGNTIYF
CDR3 DNA: TGCAGTGCTAGTCTGTTGGACAGAGGAAACACCATATATTTT
V gene: TRBV20-1
D gene: -
J gene: TRBJ1-3
clone size: many

CDR3 protein: CATSEQTAGSGSYEQYF
CDR3 DNA: TGTGCCACCAGTGAGCAAACCGCCGGGAGCGGGAGCTACGAGCAGTACTTC
V gene: TRBV24-1
D gene: TRBD2
J gene: TRBJ2-7
clone size: -

CDR3 protein: CASSQVPGQGKSPLHF
CDR3 DNA: TGCGCCAGCAGCCAAGTGCCGGGACAGGGAAAGTCACCCCTCCACTTT
V gene: TRBV4-3
D gene: TRBD1
J gene: TRBJ1-6
clone size: -

CDR3 protein: CASSLTNGLNTEAFF
CDR3 DNA: TGTGCCAGCAGTCTGACAAACGGCTTGAACACTGAAGCTTTCTTT
V gene: TRBV27
D gene: -
J gene: TRBJ1-1
clone size: many